Sequencing of this T cell receptor beta chain was carried out in a study of blood T cell repertoires in COVID-19. Study-wide background: The United States, Italy and Spain provided the acute and convalescent COVID-19 samples.

This clone was seen more than once but under ten times. V was pared by 5 bases and J by 4 bases, with 8 bases of the junction left unmatched. CDR1 and CDR2 (germline): ENHRY, SYGVKD. CDR3 length: 15 amino acids. Per the study methods: Cell counts per sample came from amplifying reference gene primers. Repertoires were generated with immunoSEQ multiplex PCR, while TCRdb's copy carries only in-frame clones and drops some. The DNA gave D and trimming, while V, J and clone size come from that table. The data hold roughly 220,000 clones, with approximately 80% observed a single time. Clinical histories supplied by participants themselves formed the basis of cohort assignment.

The sequenced sample was PBMCs or T cells enriched from blood (not recorded which). The clonotype originates from a man aged 25-40 years with acute COVID-19. The chain couples TRBV10-3 to TRBJ2-3, with 8 bases lining up with TRBD1. The CDR3 DNA follows: TGTGCCATCAGTTTGGCGACAGGGGCCCCAGATACGCAGTATTTT. Its protein is CAISLATGAPDTQYF.